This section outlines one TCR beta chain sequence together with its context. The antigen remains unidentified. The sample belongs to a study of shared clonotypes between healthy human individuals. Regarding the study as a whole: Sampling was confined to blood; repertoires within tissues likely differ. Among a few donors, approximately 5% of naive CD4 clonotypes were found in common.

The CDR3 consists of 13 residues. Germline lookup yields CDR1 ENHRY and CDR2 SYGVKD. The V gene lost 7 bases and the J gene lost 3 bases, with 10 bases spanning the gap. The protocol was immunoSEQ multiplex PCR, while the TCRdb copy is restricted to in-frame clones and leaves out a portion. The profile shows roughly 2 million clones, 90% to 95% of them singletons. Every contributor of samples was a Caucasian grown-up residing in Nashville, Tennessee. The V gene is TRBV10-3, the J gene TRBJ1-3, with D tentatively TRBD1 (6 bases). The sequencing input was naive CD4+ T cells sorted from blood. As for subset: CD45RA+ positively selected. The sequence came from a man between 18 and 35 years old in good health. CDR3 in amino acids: CAITTGFGNTIYF. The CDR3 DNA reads TGTGCCATCACTACAGGGTTTGGAAACACCATATATTTT.